Sequencing of this T cell receptor (beta chain) was carried out in a study of patients and donors after allogeneic stem cell transplantation (dated by TCRdb to the early 2020s). Library generation was performed with RT-PCR. Sequencer: NextSeq 550. In-frame beta chains were kept once TCRdb had trimmed the public reads at Q25 with fastp and called clones with MiXCR. When rows share a CDR3 protein, they turn into one entry using the most common DNA and genes. The sample data list fewer than 75,000 distinct CDR3 sequences, and roughly 13% of these were observed just once. Together, the top ten hold around 33% of the sample. This clonotype was counted at least ten times. No cognate antigen has been identified for it. Per-base qualities were not stored, and no clone one base away is much larger. Via the germline V gene, CDR1 is SGHTA and CDR2 FQGNSA. V gives up 2 bases and J gives up 0 bases, and the segment between their germline ends measures 10 bases. The CDR3, from cysteine to phenylalanine, totals 15 residues. Only the CDR3 DNA stays, 45 bases, in frame from base 1.

The origin of this receptor is a human donor who was either an allogeneic HSCT recipient or a stem cell or donor lymphocyte infusion donor (not recorded which). It is not recorded whose cells these are; they may come from a transplant donor. The chain uses TRBV7-2 and TRBJ1-1, with an unclear D gene assignment. Sequencing was carried out using blood, either unsorted or a sorted T cell fraction (not recorded which). The sequence in DNA is TGTGCCAGCAGCTTATATCACAGTATGAACACTGAAGCTTTCTTT. Its product reads: CASSLYHSMNTEAFF.